These 13 T cell receptor beta chains came from one sample sequenced in a study of type 1 regulatory T cells. Their antigen targets remain unknown. TCRdb reprocessed the reads via MiXCR and lists one record per CDR3 protein. The repertoire holds 55,000 to 65,000 distinct CDR3 sequences, roughly two thirds seen once, with over 1.5% in the top ten. Sequences were obtained from cultured non-Tr1 T cells, either the whole culture or a sorted T cell fraction (not recorded which). These receptors originate from a human donor in good health.

This clonotype was counted between two and nine times. For the CDR3, the DNA is TGCGCCAGCAGCCTAAACCGGGACAGCTCCTACGAGCAGTACTTC. It specifies CASSLNRDSSYEQYF. The chain links TRBV4-1 to TRBJ2-7; 7 bases agree with TRBD1. Germline V gene sequence: CDR1 MGHRA, CDR2 YSYEKL. Trimming took 4 bases from V and 0 from J; bases not matched to a gene: 6. This CDR3 is 15 amino acids long.

V gene TRBV30 combines with J gene TRBJ2-1; the match to TRBD1 covers 10 bases. The CDR3 is made up of 15 amino acids. Germline-derived CDR1 and CDR2 are GTSNPN and SVGIG (reference sequence). J lost 3 bases, V lost 5 bases, and 7 bases had no gene match. CDR3 loop: CAWGGGQGNYNEQFF. CDR3 nucleotide sequence: TGTGCCTGGGGGGGGGGACAGGGGAACTACAATGAGCAGTTCTTC.

This chain's CDR3 is CASSPEGNYGYTF. The DNA of the CDR3 is TGTGCCAGTAGCCCGGAGGGGAACTATGGCTACACCTTC. This sequence joins TRBV19 and TRBJ1-2, with D possibly being TRBD1 (5 bases). This CDR3 is 13 amino acids long. CDR1 and CDR2 from the germline V gene are LNHDA and SQIVND (reference sequence). The V end was cut by 6 bases, the J end by 2 bases, with 10 bases between. Drawing the rest from reference TRBV19 and TRBJ1-2, the complete variable domain is DGGITQSPKYLFRKEGQNVTLSCEQNLNHDAMYWYRQDPGQGLRLIYYSQIVNDFQKGDIAEGYSVSREKKESFPLTVTSAQKNPTAFYLCASSPEGNYGYTFGSGTRLTVV.

The chain recombines TRBV29-1 with TRBJ2-5; TRBD2 matches 8 bases. CDR1 and CDR2 from the germline V gene are SQVTM and ANQGSEA. The ends lost 4 bases at V and 1 base at J; junction bases unmatched: 2. The CDR3 runs to 13 residues. The CDR3 DNA follows: TGCAGCGTTGTCGGGACTAGCCAAGAGACCCAGTACTTC. This sequence encodes CSVVGTSQETQYF.

V gene TRBV7-9 combines with J gene TRBJ2-1; possibly TRBD1 or TRBD2 for D (5 bases each). V lost 1 base and J lost 10, with 17 bases in between. CDR3 size: 15 residues. The V gene's germline CDR1 is SEHNR and CDR2 FQNEAQ (reference sequence). The chain's CDR3 is CASSLGRGSLGEQFF. CDR3 in DNA: TGTGCCAGCAGCTTAGGCCGGGGCTCTTTAGGAGAGCAGTTCTTC.

The chain links TRBV10-1 to TRBJ2-3, with D possibly matching TRBD2 (5 bases). The germline V gene encodes CDR1 WNHNN and CDR2 SYGVQD (reference sequence). This CDR3 spans 12 amino acids. V was shortened by 2 bases and J by 9 bases, with 9 bases between the two germline ends. The CDR3 region is CASSELPGTQYF. DNA for the CDR3: TGCGCCAGCAGTGAGCTACCGGGAACGCAGTATTTT.

This clonotype was seen only a few times. The chain employs TRBV7-8 and TRBJ2-1, with D possibly called TRBD1 or TRBD2 (5 bases each). The germline V and J ends were trimmed by 3 bases and 1 base, with 13 bases remaining between them. CDR1 and CDR2 (germline): SGHVS, FQNEAQ. The CDR3 runs 16 residues. The CDR3 sequence is CASSFFEGISYNEQFF. CDR3 sequence (DNA): TGTGCCAGCAGCTTTTTCGAGGGGATTTCCTACAATGAGCAGTTCTTC.

This clonotype has only a few counts. This chain connects TRBV13 to TRBJ2-1; D call uncertain. Trimming removed 0 bases from V and 0 bases from J, with 9 bases in between. Germline lookup yields CDR1 PRHDT and CDR2 FYEKMQ (reference sequence). There are 16 residues in the CDR3. The CDR3 spells CASSLGGPASYNEQFF. The CDR3 DNA is TGTGCCAGCAGCTTAGGAGGGCCAGCCTCCTACAATGAGCAGTTCTTC.

This clonotype was observed a few times. The rearrangement uses TRBV7-8 and TRBJ2-1; 7 bases map to TRBD1. The CDR3 is made up of 14 amino acids. Germline lookup yields CDR1 SGHVS and CDR2 FQNEAQ. The trim removed 5 bases at V and 4 bases at J, leaving 5 bases unmatched. CDR3 loop: CASSETGFYNEQFF. DNA for the CDR3: TGTGCCAGCAGCGAGACAGGGTTTTACAATGAGCAGTTCTTC.

J is TRBJ2-3 and V is TRBV25-1; TRBD2 matches 12 bases. Germline V gene sequence: CDR1 MGHDK, CDR2 SYGVNS. Trimming at V came to 9 bases and at J to 4 bases, leaving 5 bases not matched to a gene. This CDR3 is 14 amino acids long. The CDR3 DNA sequence: TGTGCCAGGCGACTAGCGGGAGATGCAGATACGCAGTATTTT. This translates into CARRLAGDADTQYF. Combining the CDR3 with reference TRBV25-1 and TRBJ2-3 gives the whole variable domain EADIYQTPRYLVIGTGKKITLECSQTMGHDKMYWYQQDPGMELHLIHYSYGVNSTEKGDLSSESTVSRIRTEHFPLTLESARPSHTSQYLCARRLAGDADTQYFGPGTRLTVL.

The chain has TRBV4-1 and TRBJ2-1; TRBD2 aligns across 11 bases. The CDR3 sequence is 16 residues long. Germline CDR1 reads MGHRA; CDR2 reads YSYEKL. Trimming cost V 8 bases and J 6 bases; bases outside gene matches: 12. CDR3 sequence (DNA): TGCGCCAGCCGACCCATTAGCGGGAGGGAGATCAATGAGCAGTTCTTC. Translating gives CASRPISGREINEQFF.

The chain joins TRBV7-3 to TRBJ2-3; TRBD1 aligns across 11 bases. J lost 4 bases, V lost 5 bases, and 8 bases had no gene match. Germline assignment: CDR1 SGHTA and CDR2 FQGTGA. CDR3 length: 16 amino acids. The CDR3 loop reads CASSPPGQGVADTQYF. The CDR3 DNA sequence: TGTGCCAGCAGCCCCCCGGGACAGGGGGTGGCAGATACGCAGTATTTT.

This clonotype came up a few times. The rearrangement joins TRBV12-3 or TRBV12-4 to TRBJ2-7, with a tentative D call TRBD2 (6 bases). This CDR3 region has 14 residues. Between the trimmed V and J ends, which lost 3 bases and 6 bases, there was a span of 15 bases. The CDR3 region is CASSLSSGSLEQYF. The CDR3 nucleotides read TGTGCCAGCAGTTTGAGTAGCGGCTCCCTCGAGCAGTACTTC.